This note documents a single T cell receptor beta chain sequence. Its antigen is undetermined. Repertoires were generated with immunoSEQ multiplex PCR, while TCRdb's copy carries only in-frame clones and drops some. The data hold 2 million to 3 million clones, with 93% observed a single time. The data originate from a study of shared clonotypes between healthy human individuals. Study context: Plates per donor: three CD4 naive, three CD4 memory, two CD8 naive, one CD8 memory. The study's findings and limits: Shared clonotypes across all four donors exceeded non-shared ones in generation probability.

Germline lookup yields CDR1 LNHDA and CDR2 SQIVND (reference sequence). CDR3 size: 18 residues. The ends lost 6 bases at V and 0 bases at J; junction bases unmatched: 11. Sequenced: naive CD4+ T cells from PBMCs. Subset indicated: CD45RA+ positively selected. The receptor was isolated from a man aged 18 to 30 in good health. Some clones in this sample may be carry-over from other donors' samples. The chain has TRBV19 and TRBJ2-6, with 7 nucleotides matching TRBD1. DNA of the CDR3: TGTGCCAGTAGGGACCTACGGGACAGCCGCTCTGGGGCCAACGTCCTGACTTTC. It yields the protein CASRDLRDSRSGANVLTF.